A single sample gave rise to the 6 T cell receptor beta chains below, sequenced in a study of shared clonotypes between healthy human individuals. Data came from immunoSEQ multiplex PCR; TCRdb stores just in-frame clones and leaves some out. The sample lists millions of clones, about 95% occurring once. The sequenced sample was naive CD4+ T cells sorted from blood. The subset is: CD45RA+ positively selected. These receptors all stem from a man aged 18 to 30 in good health.

The chain employs TRBV28 and TRBJ2-7; D possibly corresponds to TRBD2 (5 bases). CDR3 length: 14 residues. Germline assignment: CDR1 MDHEN and CDR2 SYDVKM. Trimming left V 7 bases short and J 3 bases short, with 16 bases between. CDR3: CASITPGAGYEQYF. As DNA, the CDR3 is TGTGCCAGCATAACCCCCGGTGCGGGCTACGAGCAGTACTTC.

The chain carries TRBV2 and TRBJ2-7; perhaps TRBD1 as D (5 bases). CDR3 length: 14 residues. CDR1 is SNHLY and CDR2 is FYNNEI in the germline V gene. V lost 4 bases and J lost 1, with 11 bases in between. DNA for the CDR3: TGTGCCAGCAGTGTGCAGGACACTTCCTACGAGCAGTACTTC. This encodes CASSVQDTSYEQYF.

This chain connects TRBV5-4 to TRBJ2-7; a possible D gene is TRBD1 (5 bases). CDR1 and CDR2 (germline): SGHNT, YYREEE (reference sequence). CDR3 length: 13 residues. V was trimmed by 3 bases and J by 7 bases, leaving 14 bases between them. This CDR3 reads CASSSHNQGEQYF. CDR3 coding DNA: TGTGCCAGCAGCTCGCATAATCAGGGAGAGCAGTACTTC. Based on the CDR3 plus reference TRBV5-4 and TRBJ2-7, the full variable domain is ETGVTQSPTHLIKTRGQQVTLRCSSQSGHNTVSWYQQALGQGPQFIFQYYREEENGRGNFPPRFSGLQFPNYSSELNVNALELDDSALYLCASSSHNQGEQYFGPGTRLTVT.

The CDR3 protein is CAIKSSAQETQYF. The CDR3 DNA reads as TGTGCCATCAAGTCTAGCGCCCAAGAGACCCAGTACTTC. The V gene is TRBV10-3, the J gene TRBJ2-5; a possible D gene is TRBD2 (6 bases). This CDR3 region has 13 residues. Trimming cost V 7 bases and J 1 base, with 10 bases left between them. Germline values: CDR1 ENHRY, CDR2 SYGVKD.

The V and J genes are TRBV4-1 and TRBJ1-5; TRBD1 aligns across 9 bases. CDR3 length: 17 amino acids. Germline V CDR1 and CDR2: MGHRA, YSYEKL. The J segment lost 4 bases and the V segment lost 4 bases, leaving 11 bases of the junction unmatched. The CDR3 DNA sequence: TGCGCCAGCAGCCCGGATCGGACAGGGGTAGGAAATCAGCCCCAGCATTTT. Protein: CASSPDRTGVGNQPQHF.

The rearrangement uses TRBV9 and TRBJ1-1; 8 bases agree with TRBD1. The CDR3 totals 14 residues. After removal of 3 bases from V and 6 bases from J, the junction contained 7 bases not matched to a gene. Germline V CDR1 and CDR2: SGDLS, YYNGEE. The CDR3 sequence: CASSGDRGWPEAFF. As DNA, the CDR3 is TGTGCCAGCAGCGGCGACAGGGGCTGGCCTGAAGCTTTCTTT. The variable domain in full, completed from reference TRBV9 and TRBJ1-1, reads DSGVTQTPKHLITATGQRVTLRCSPRSGDLSVYWYQQSLDQGLQFLIQYYNGEERAKGNILERFSAQQFPDLHSELNLSSLELGDSALYFCASSGDRGWPEAFFGQGTRLTVV.